A few counts support the clone carrying this TCR beta chain. Antigen: not known. When sampled, the donors appeared nominally healthy, though they likely had unrecorded immune exposures. The CDR3 has 16 amino acids. CDR1 is SNHLY and CDR2 is FYNNEI in the germline V gene. Trimming removed 7 bases from V and 2 bases from J, with 19 bases in between. The PCR was carried out with 60 Vbeta primers and 13 Jbeta primers. TCRdb keeps only in-frame clones here, not all; method: immunoSEQ multiplex PCR. The data hold over 150,000 clones, with around 72% observed a single time. The source of the sample is a study of cytomegalovirus exposure and HLA in healthy donors. Study observations and caveats: Across HLA loci, a later analysis found differing TCR association rates, with DRB1 most and HLA-C fewest.

The sequenced material came from PBMCs. This rearrangement joins TRBV2 to TRBJ2-3; the D gene is possibly TRBD2 (7 bases). This receptor was taken from a man aged 18 to 29 in good health and CMV-seronegative. The CDR3 coding sequence is TGTGCCAGCAAAACCCTTGGGGGGGCACTCACAGATACGCAGTATTTT. Residues: CASKTLGGALTDTQYF. Filled out from reference TRBV2 and TRBJ2-3, the complete variable domain reads EPEVTQTPSHQVTQMGQEVILRCVPISNHLYFYWYRQILGQKVEFLVSFYNNEISEKSEIFDDQFSVERPDGSNFTLKIRSTKLEDSAMYFCASKTLGGALTDTQYFGPGTRLTVL.